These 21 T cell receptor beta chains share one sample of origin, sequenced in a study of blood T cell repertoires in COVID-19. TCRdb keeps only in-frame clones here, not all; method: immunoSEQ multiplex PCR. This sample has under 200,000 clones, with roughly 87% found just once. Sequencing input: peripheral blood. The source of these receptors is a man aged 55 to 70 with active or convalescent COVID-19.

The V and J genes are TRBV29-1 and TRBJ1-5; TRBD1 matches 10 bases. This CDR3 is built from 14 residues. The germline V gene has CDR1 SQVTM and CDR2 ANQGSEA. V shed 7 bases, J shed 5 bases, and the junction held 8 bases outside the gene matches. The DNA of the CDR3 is TGCAGCGCCCGGACAGGGGGGGGAGATCAGCCCCAGCATTTT. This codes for CSARTGGGDQPQHF.

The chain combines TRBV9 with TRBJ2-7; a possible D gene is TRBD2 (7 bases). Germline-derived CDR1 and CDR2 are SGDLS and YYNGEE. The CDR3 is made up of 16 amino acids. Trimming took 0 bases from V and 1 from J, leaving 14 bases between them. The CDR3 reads CASSVEGGASSYEQYF. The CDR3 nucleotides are TGTGCCAGCAGCGTAGAAGGGGGGGCGAGTTCCTACGAGCAGTACTTC.

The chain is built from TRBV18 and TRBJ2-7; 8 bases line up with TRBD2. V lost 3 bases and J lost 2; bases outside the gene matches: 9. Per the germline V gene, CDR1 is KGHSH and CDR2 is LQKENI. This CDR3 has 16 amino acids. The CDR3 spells CASSPSLAGPTYEQYF. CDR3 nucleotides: TGTGCCAGCTCACCTTCGCTAGCGGGTCCTACCTACGAGCAGTACTTC.

The chain's CDR3 is CASSSIAPETQYF. Written as DNA, the CDR3 is TGTGCCAGCAGTTCCATAGCGCCCGAGACCCAGTACTTC. The V and J genes are TRBV12-3 or TRBV12-4 and TRBJ2-5, with D tentatively TRBD2 (5 bases). The CDR3 runs to 13 residues. Trimming left V 4 bases short and J 5 bases short, with 11 bases between.

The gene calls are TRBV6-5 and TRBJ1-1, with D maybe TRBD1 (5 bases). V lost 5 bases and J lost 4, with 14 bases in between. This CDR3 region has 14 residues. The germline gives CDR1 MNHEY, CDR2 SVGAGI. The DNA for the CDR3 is TGTGCCAGCAGTCCACCTTGGGGGGGCACTGAAGCTTTCTTT. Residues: CASSPPWGGTEAFF.

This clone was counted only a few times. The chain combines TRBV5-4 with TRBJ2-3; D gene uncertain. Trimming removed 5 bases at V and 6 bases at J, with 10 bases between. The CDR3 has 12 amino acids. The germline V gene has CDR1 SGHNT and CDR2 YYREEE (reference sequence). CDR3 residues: CASRSAGDTQYF. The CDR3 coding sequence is TGTGCCAGCAGGTCGGCCGGGGATACGCAGTATTTT.

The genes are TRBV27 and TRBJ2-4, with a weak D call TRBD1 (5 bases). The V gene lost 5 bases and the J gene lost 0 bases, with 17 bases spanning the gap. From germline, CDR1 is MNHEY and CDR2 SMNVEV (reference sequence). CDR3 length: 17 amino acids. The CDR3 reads CASSPQTDFLAKNIQYF. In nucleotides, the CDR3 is TGTGCCAGCAGTCCGCAGACAGACTTCTTAGCCAAAAACATTCAGTACTTC.

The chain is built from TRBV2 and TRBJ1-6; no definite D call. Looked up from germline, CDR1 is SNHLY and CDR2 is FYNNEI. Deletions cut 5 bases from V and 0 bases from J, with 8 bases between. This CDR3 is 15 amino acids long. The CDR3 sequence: CASSPKSSYNSPLHF. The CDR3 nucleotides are TGTGCCAGCAGTCCCAAGAGCTCCTATAATTCACCCCTCCACTTT.

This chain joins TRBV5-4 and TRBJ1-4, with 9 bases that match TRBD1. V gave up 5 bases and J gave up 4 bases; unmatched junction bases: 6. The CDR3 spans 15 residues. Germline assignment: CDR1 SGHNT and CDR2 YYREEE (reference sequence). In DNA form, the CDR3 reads TGTGCCAGCAGTCATAGGACAGGGGTTAATGAAAAACTGTTTTTT. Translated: CASSHRTGVNEKLFF.

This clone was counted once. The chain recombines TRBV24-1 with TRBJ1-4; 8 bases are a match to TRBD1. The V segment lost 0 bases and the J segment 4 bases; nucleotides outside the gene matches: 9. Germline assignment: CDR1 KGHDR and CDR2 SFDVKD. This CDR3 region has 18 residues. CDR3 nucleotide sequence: TGTGCCACCAGTGATTTGGAGGCAGGGGGCAACGTTAATGAAAAACTGTTTTTT. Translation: CATSDLEAGGNVNEKLFF.

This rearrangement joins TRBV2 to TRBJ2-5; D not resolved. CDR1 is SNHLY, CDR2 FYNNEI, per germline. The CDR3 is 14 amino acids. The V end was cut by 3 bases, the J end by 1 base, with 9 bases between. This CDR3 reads CASSDQHRQETQYF. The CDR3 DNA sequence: TGTGCCAGCAGTGACCAACACCGCCAAGAGACCCAGTACTTC.

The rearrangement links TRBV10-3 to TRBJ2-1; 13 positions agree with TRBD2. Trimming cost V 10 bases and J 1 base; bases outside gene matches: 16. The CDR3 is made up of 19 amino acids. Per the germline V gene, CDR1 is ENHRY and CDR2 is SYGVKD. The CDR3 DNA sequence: TGTGCCACCGCCCTTCGGACTAGCGGGGGAAAGGGGTCCTACAATGAGCAGTTCTTC. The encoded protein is CATALRTSGGKGSYNEQFF.

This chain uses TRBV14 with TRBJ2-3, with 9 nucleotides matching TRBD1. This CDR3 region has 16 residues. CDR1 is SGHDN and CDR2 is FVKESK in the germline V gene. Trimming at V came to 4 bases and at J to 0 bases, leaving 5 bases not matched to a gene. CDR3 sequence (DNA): TGTGCCAGCAGCCCTTGGACAGGGGCTAGCACAGATACGCAGTATTTT. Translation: CASSPWTGASTDTQYF.

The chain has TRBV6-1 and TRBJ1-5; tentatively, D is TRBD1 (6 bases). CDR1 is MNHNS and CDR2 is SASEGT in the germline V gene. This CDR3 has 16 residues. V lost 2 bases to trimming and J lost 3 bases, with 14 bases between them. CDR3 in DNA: TGTGCCAGCAGTGAAAATGGGAGGGGGACCAATCAGCCCCAGCATTTT. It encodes CASSENGRGTNQPQHF.

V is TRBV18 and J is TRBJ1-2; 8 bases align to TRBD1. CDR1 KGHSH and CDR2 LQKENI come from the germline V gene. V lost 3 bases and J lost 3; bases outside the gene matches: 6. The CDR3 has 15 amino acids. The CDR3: CASSPVGQGDYGYTF. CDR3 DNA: TGTGCCAGCTCACCCGTTGGACAGGGTGACTATGGCTACACCTTC.

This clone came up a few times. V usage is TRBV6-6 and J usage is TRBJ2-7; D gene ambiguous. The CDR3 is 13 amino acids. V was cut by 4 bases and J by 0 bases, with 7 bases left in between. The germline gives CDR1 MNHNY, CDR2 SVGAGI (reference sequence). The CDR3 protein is CASSSGISYEQYF. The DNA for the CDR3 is TGTGCCAGCAGTTCCGGTATCTCCTACGAGCAGTACTTC.

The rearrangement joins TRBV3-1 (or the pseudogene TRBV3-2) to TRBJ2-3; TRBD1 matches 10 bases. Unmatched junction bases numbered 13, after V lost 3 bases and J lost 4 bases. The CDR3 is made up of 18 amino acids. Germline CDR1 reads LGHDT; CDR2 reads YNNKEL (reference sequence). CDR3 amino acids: CASSQDLTGQGSSDTQYF. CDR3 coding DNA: TGTGCCAGCAGCCAGGACTTAACGGGACAGGGGAGTTCAGATACGCAGTATTTT.

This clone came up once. CDR3 nucleotides: TGTGCCAGCAGCGCGGGACTAGCCACTAGCACAGATACGCAGTATTTT. Translated: CASSAGLATSTDTQYF. The chain employs TRBV9 and TRBJ2-3; 9 bases are shared with TRBD2. The V gene end was trimmed by 3 bases and the J gene end by 0 bases; junction bases not matched to a gene: 5. CDR1 and CDR2 from the germline V gene are SGDLS and YYNGEE. There are 16 residues in the CDR3.

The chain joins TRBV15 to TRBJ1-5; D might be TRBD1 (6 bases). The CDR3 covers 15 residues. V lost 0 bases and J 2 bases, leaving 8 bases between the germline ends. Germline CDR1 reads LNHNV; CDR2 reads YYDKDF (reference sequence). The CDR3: CATSRDRQGNQPQHF. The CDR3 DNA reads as TGTGCCACCAGCAGAGATAGACAGGGCAATCAGCCCCAGCATTTT.

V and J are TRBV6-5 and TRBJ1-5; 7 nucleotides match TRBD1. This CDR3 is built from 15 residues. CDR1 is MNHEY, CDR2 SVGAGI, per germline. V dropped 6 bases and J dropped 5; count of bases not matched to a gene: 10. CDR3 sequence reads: CASSWTGPGDQPQHF. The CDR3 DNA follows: TGTGCCAGCAGCTGGACAGGCCCGGGGGATCAGCCCCAGCATTTT.

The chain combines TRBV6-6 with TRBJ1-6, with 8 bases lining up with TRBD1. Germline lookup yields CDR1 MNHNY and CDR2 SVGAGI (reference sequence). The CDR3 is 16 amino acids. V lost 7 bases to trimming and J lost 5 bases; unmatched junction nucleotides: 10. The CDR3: CASTLGQGEDNSPLHF. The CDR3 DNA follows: TGTGCCAGCACCCTCGGACAGGGAGAAGATAATTCACCCCTCCACTTT.